These 18 T cell receptor beta chains were sequenced from one sample in a study of Ad26.COV2.S vaccination and SARS-CoV-2 variants. Indicated treatment: some 20 received Ad26.COV2.S at low or high dose, single or two shots; 5 received placebo; per-sample allocation not given. Sampling took place 63 days after the first vaccine or placebo injection. Libraries were prepared by immunoSEQ multiplex PCR; TCRdb keeps only in-frame clonotypes and omits some of them. This sample yields 300,000 to 400,000 clones, of which 90% are seen a single time; approximately 5.8% belongs to the top ten. The input for sequencing was peripheral blood, taken in a trial of Ad26.COV2.S vaccine versus placebo. These receptors were taken from a person aged 18-60 years who received the Ad26.COV2.S COVID-19 vaccine or a placebo.

The chain recombines TRBV4-2 with TRBJ1-2, with D perhaps TRBD1 (6 bases). V dropped 0 bases and J dropped 3 bases, with 11 bases sitting between them. CDR3 length: 15 amino acids. Per the germline V gene, CDR1 is LGHNA and CDR2 is YNFKEQ. CDR3 protein: CASSQENGGYYGYTF. The CDR3, as DNA: TGTGCCAGCAGCCAAGAAAATGGGGGCTACTATGGCTACACCTTC.

The CDR3 is CATRAGGGLAGANVLTF. DNA for the CDR3: TGTGCCACCCGGGCGGGGGGCGGCTTGGCTGGGGCCAACGTCCTGACTTTC. The V and J genes are TRBV15 and TRBJ2-6; 8 bases are shared with TRBD2. The CDR3 covers 17 residues. With 8 bases clipped from V and 2 bases from J, the junction kept 11 bases outside the gene matches. From germline, CDR1 is LNHNV and CDR2 YYDKDF (reference sequence). Full variable domain (missing parts from reference TRBV15 and TRBJ2-6): DAMVIQNPRYQVTQFGKPVTLSCSQTLNHNVMYWYQQKSSQAPKLLFHYYDKDFNNEADTPDNFQSRRPNTSFCFLDIRSPGLGDTAMYLCATRAGGGLAGANVLTFGAGSRLTVL.

The V call is TRBV19, the J call TRBJ1-6; TRBD1 is a possible D gene (6 bases). This CDR3 comprises 13 residues. V was cut by 8 bases and J by 7 bases, with 12 bases left in between. The germline gives CDR1 LNHDA, CDR2 SQIVND (reference sequence). CDR3 sequence: CASGPQGNSPLHF. The CDR3 DNA is TGTGCCAGTGGGCCGCAGGGGAATTCACCCCTCCACTTT.

The rearrangement uses TRBV6-6 and TRBJ2-7, with 7 bases lining up with TRBD1. CDR3 length: 15 amino acids. The trim removed 4 bases at V and 0 bases at J, leaving 6 bases unmatched. Per germline, CDR1 MNHNY and CDR2 SVGAGI (reference sequence). The CDR3 DNA sequence: TGTGCCAGCAGTTCCGGGACAGCGAGCTCCTACGAGCAGTACTTC. Translating gives CASSSGTASSYEQYF.

The chain couples TRBV12-3 or TRBV12-4 to TRBJ2-3; D gene uncertain. The CDR3 spans 11 residues. V lost 6 bases to trimming and J lost 6 bases, with 7 bases between them. The CDR3 nucleotides are TGTGCCAGCAGCCGTAAGGATACGCAGTATTTT. Translation: CASSRKDTQYF.

The chain couples TRBV20-1 to TRBJ2-3; D not resolved. The CDR3 is 11 amino acids. Per the germline V gene, CDR1 is DFQATT and CDR2 is SNEGSKA (reference sequence). V was cut by 2 bases and J by 2 bases, with 2 bases left in between. CDR3: CSARTTDTQYF. The CDR3, as DNA: TGCAGTGCTAGAACCACAGATACGCAGTATTTT.

The V gene is TRBV19, the J gene TRBJ2-1; the D gene is possibly TRBD2 (6 bases). Germline CDR1 and CDR2: LNHDA and SQIVND (reference sequence). The CDR3 covers 14 residues. Trimming took 7 bases from V and 2 from J, leaving 12 bases between them. The DNA for the CDR3 is TGTGCCAGTAACGGGGGAATCACCTACAATGAGCAGTTCTTC. Translation: CASNGGITYNEQFF.

The chain uses TRBV5-1 and TRBJ2-1; 10 bases agree with TRBD2. CDR1 SGHRS and CDR2 YFSETQ come from the germline V gene. This CDR3 comprises 16 residues. V lost 3 bases to trimming and J lost 15 bases; unmatched junction nucleotides: 18. The CDR3 here is CASSSSSGSNRFRGFF. The CDR3 nucleotides are TGCGCCAGCAGCTCGTCTAGCGGGAGTAATCGGTTTCGTGGGTTCTTC.

The chain links TRBV27 to TRBJ1-1; no firm D call. The CDR3 sequence is 14 residues long. Per the germline V gene, CDR1 is MNHEY and CDR2 is SMNVEV (reference sequence). The V end was cut by 8 bases, the J end by 1 base, with 14 bases between. CDR3 in amino acids: CASSSLAGNTEAFF. Here the CDR3 DNA reads TGTGCCAGCTCCTCCCTCGCAGGGAACACTGAAGCTTTCTTT.

This clone was counted only a few times. V usage is TRBV3-1 (or the pseudogene TRBV3-2) and J usage is TRBJ1-1; no definite D call. This CDR3 has 13 residues. V was pared by 5 bases and J by 9 bases, with 16 bases between. Germline loops: CDR1 LGHDT, CDR2 YNNKEL (reference sequence). The CDR3 spells CASSREGSRKAFF. The DNA of the CDR3 is TGTGCCAGCAGCAGGGAAGGATCCCGAAAAGCTTTCTTT.

The chain carries TRBV5-4 and TRBJ1-1; D remains ambiguous. The CDR3 spans 12 residues. Trimming cost V 2 bases and J 1 base, with 3 bases left between them. Germline assignment: CDR1 SGHNT and CDR2 YYREEE (reference sequence). CDR3 DNA: TGTGCCAGCAGCTTAAAGAACACTGAAGCTTTCTTT. Translated: CASSLKNTEAFF.

The CDR3 region has the DNA TGTGCCAGTACGCAGGAGACTAACTATGGCTACACCTTC. The encoded protein is CASTQETNYGYTF. The V and J genes are TRBV19 and TRBJ1-2; no clear D gene. The V end lost 7 bases, the J end lost 0 bases, and 9 bases lay between the germline ends. This CDR3 region has 13 residues. CDR1 and CDR2 (germline): LNHDA, SQIVND (reference sequence).

V is TRBV6-5 and J is TRBJ1-6; 7 bases match TRBD1. V dropped 7 bases and J dropped 7; count of bases not matched to a gene: 4. This CDR3 is built from 13 residues. Germline CDR1 is MNHEY and CDR2 is SVGAGI. The CDR3 DNA reads TGTGCCAGCATTCGGGACAGCAATTCACCCCTCCACTTT. It yields the protein CASIRDSNSPLHF.

The chain couples TRBV7-6 to TRBJ2-3; 8 bases map to TRBD2. The CDR3 spans 17 residues. CDR1 SGHVS and CDR2 FNYEAQ come from the germline V gene. Trimming cost V 2 bases and J 0 bases; bases outside gene matches: 7. DNA for the CDR3: TGTGCCAGCAGCTTACTTTGGACTAGCCAAAGCACAGATACGCAGTATTTT. It translates to CASSLLWTSQSTDTQYF.

The chain links TRBV19 to TRBJ2-7; 8 bases are a match to TRBD1. Losses at the gene ends were 3 bases for V and 5 bases for J; bases not matched to a gene: 9. The length of the CDR3 is 15 residues. Germline CDR1 and CDR2: LNHDA and SQIVND (reference sequence). The CDR3 bases are TGTGCCAGTAGTATTAGGGCAGGGGGCTTCCACGAGCAGTACTTC. Protein: CASSIRAGGFHEQYF. Full variable domain (missing parts from reference TRBV19 and TRBJ2-7): DGGITQSPKYLFRKEGQNVTLSCEQNLNHDAMYWYRQDPGQGLRLIYYSQIVNDFQKGDIAEGYSVSREKKESFPLTVTSAQKNPTAFYLCASSIRAGGFHEQYFGPGTRLTVT.

The chain uses TRBV7-8 and TRBJ2-5; no clear D. There are 17 residues in the CDR3. Between the trimmed V and J ends, which lost 1 base and 4 bases, there was a span of 19 bases. The germline gives CDR1 SGHVS, CDR2 FQNEAQ. CDR3 sequence reads: CASSLEGSSFRLETQYF. CDR3 coding DNA: TGTGCCAGCAGCTTAGAAGGTAGCTCCTTTCGATTAGAGACCCAGTACTTC.

The chain recombines TRBV5-1 with TRBJ1-2; TRBD1 matches 7 bases. This CDR3 comprises 12 residues. With 4 bases clipped from V and 8 bases from J, the junction kept 5 bases outside the gene matches. Germline V gene sequence: CDR1 SGHRS, CDR2 YFSETQ. The CDR3: CASSLGTDGYTF. Here the CDR3 DNA reads TGCGCCAGCAGCCTCGGGACAGACGGCTACACCTTC.

The chain uses TRBV19 and TRBJ1-5, with D uncertain. The CDR3 length is 14 residues. CDR1 LNHDA and CDR2 SQIVND come from the germline V gene (reference sequence). V was cut by 7 bases and J by 0 bases, with 10 bases left in between. The CDR3 sequence: CASTMDRSNQPQHF. Here the CDR3 DNA reads TGTGCCAGTACCATGGACCGTAGCAATCAGCCCCAGCATTTT.